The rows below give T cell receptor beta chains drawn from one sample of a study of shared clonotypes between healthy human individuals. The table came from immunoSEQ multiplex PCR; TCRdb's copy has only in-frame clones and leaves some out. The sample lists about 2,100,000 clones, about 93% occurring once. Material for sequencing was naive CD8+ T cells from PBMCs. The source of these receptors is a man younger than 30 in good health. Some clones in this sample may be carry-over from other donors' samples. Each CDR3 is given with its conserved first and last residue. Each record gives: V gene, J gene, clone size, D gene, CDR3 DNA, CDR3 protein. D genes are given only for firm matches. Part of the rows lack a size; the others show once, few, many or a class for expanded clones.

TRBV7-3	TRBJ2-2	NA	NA	TGTGCCAGCAGCTTAATCAGGACAGCGAACACCGGGGAGCTGTTTTTT	CASSLIRTANTGELFF
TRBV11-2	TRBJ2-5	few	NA	TGTGCCAGCACCTCATACAGGTCCCTCGAGACCCAGTACTTC	CASTSYRSLETQYF
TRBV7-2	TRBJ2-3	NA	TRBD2	TGTGCCAGCAGCCCCCGGGGGGGTAGAGCAGATACGCAGTATTTT	CASSPRGGRADTQYF
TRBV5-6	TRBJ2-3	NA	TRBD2	TGTGCCAGCAGCTACGGGACTAGCGGGCTCACAGATACGCAGTATTTT	CASSYGTSGLTDTQYF
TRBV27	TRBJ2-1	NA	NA	TGTGCCAGCAGTTTAGGGGGATTTGCTAACTCCTACAATGAGCAGTTCTTC	CASSLGGFANSYNEQFF
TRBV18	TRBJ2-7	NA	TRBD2	TGTGCCAGCTCACCTCCAGGACTAGCGGGAGTAGTCCGCGAGCAGTACTTC	CASSPPGLAGVVREQYF
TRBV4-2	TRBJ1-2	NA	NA	TGTGCCAGCAGCCAAGATCTTGGAACATCTAATGGCTACACCTTC	CASSQDLGTSNGYTF
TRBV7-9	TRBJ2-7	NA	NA	TGTGCCAGCAGCTTCCAAGGTGCCGAGCAGTACTTC	CASSFQGAEQYF
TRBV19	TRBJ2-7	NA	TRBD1	TGTGCCAGTAACCACCTGGGACAGGGATTCTACGAGCAGTACTTC	CASNHLGQGFYEQYF
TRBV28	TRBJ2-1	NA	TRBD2	TGTGCCAGCAGTTTACCTTCGGGAGGCCCCCCCGATGAGCAGTTCTTC	CASSLPSGGPPDEQFF
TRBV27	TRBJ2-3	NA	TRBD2	TGTGCCAGCAGTTTCCTAGCGGGAGCAGATACGCAGTATTTT	CASSFLAGADTQYF
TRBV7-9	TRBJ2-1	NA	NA	TGTGCCAGCAGCTTAGGGGACTTCTTAGGTAGGGTCAATGAGCAGTTCTTC	CASSLGDFLGRVNEQFF
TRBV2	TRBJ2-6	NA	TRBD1	TGTGCCAGCAGTCAGGGGGCGGCTGGGGCCAACGTCCTGACTTTC	CASSQGAAGANVLTF
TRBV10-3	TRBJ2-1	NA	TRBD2	TGTGCCATCAGTGATGGGACTAGCGGGATAATAGAGCAGTTCTTC	CAISDGTSGIIEQFF
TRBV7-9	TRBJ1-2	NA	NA	TGTGCCAGCAGCTTAGTTGGGGTTTCTTCCGGTGGCTACACCTTC	CASSLVGVSSGGYTF
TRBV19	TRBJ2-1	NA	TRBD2	TGTGCCAGTAGTATCTCGGGACTAGCGGGAGTCGATGAGCAGTTCTTC	CASSISGLAGVDEQFF